The 18 T cell receptor beta chains below come from one sample, sequenced in a study of OX40 agonist ivuxolimab in advanced cancers. Sequencing used immunoSEQ multiplex PCR; TCRdb keeps in-frame clones, though not all of them. The sample carries 50,000 to 70,000 clones, roughly 85% recorded once. The sequenced sample was CD4+ or CD8+ T cells sorted from blood, obtained in a trial of the OX40 agonist ivuxolimab. The receptor set was obtained from an adult with an advanced solid tumor such as melanoma, head and neck, liver or kidney cancer.

Here the CDR3 reads CASSKGAGQNTGELFF. The DNA of the CDR3 is TGTGCCAGCAGTAAAGGCGCAGGGCAGAACACCGGGGAGCTGTTTTTT. The rearrangement joins TRBV6-1 to TRBJ2-2; tentatively, D is TRBD1 (5 bases). This CDR3 has 16 amino acids. V lost 5 bases and J 1 base, leaving 14 bases between the germline ends. Germline loops: CDR1 MNHNS, CDR2 SASEGT.

This chain connects TRBV10-1 to TRBJ2-1, with TRBD2 matching 13 bases. The CDR3 has 16 residues. CDR1 is WNHNN and CDR2 is SYGVQD in the germline V gene (reference sequence). V trimming: 9 bases; J trimming: 3 bases; junction bases outside the gene matches: 8. The CDR3 region has the DNA TGCGCCAGAGGACTAGCGGGAGAGTGTTACTACAATGAGCAGTTCTTC. Amino acids: CARGLAGECYYNEQFF.

The rearrangement links TRBV5-1 to TRBJ1-5; a weak D match, TRBD1 (6 bases). The germline V gene has CDR1 SGHRS and CDR2 YFSETQ. The CDR3 runs 14 residues. With 2 bases removed from V and 2 bases from J, the gap between germline ends came to 8 bases. The CDR3 protein is CASSLGGGNQPQHF. For the CDR3, the DNA is TGCGCCAGCAGCTTAGGGGGGGGCAATCAGCCCCAGCATTTT.

The V and J genes are TRBV30 and TRBJ1-1; the D gene is possibly TRBD1 (6 bases). The germline CDR1 and CDR2 sequences are GTSNPN and SVGIG (reference sequence). V lost 6 bases and J lost 0, with 20 bases in between. This CDR3 contains 16 residues. The CDR3 sequence: CACSRGQGILNTEAFF. DNA of the CDR3: TGTGCCTGCAGCCGGGGACAAGGGATTTTGAACACTGAAGCTTTCTTT.

The chain has TRBV11-2 and TRBJ1-5; 9 bases match TRBD1. CDR3 length: 15 amino acids. Trimming took 5 bases from V and 3 from J; bases not matched to a gene: 5. CDR1 and CDR2 from the germline V gene are SGHAT and FQNNGV. The CDR3, as DNA: TGTGCCAGCAGCCCGACAGGGGGGTACAATCAGCCCCAGCATTTT. Translated, it gives CASSPTGGYNQPQHF.

This clone has just one count. V usage is TRBV5-1 and J usage is TRBJ2-6, with D possibly TRBD1 on 6 matching bases. V was pared by 4 bases and J by 2 bases, with 13 bases between. CDR1 and CDR2 from the germline V gene are SGHRS and YFSETQ. The CDR3 loop spans 16 amino acids. The DNA for the CDR3 is TGCGCCAGCAGCATCGCCGGGACAACTGGGGCCAACGTCCTGACTTTC. This codes for CASSIAGTTGANVLTF.

As regards this clone: Other DNA sequences from this sample encode an identical CDR3 as well. V usage is TRBV19 and J usage is TRBJ1-1, with 8 bases lining up with TRBD1. V shed 6 bases, J shed 4 bases, and the junction held 4 bases outside the gene matches. The CDR3 extends over 13 amino acids. The germline gives CDR1 LNHDA, CDR2 SQIVND (reference sequence). The DNA of the CDR3 is TGTGCCAGTAGCCAGGGGGCTGGCACTGAAGCTTTCTTT. Its protein is CASSQGAGTEAFF.

The V gene is TRBV28, the J gene TRBJ2-7; D might be TRBD1 (6 bases). Per germline, CDR1 MDHEN and CDR2 SYDVKM. The CDR3 loop spans 14 amino acids. Deletions cut 5 bases from V and 3 bases from J, with 14 bases between. CDR3 nucleotide sequence: TGTGCCAGCAGTACTCAGGGGTTCGGCTACGAGCAGTACTTC. Amino acids: CASSTQGFGYEQYF.

This clone appeared a few times. The rearrangement uses TRBV30 and TRBJ2-7, with TRBD1 matching 8 bases. V lost 2 bases, J lost 6 bases, and 12 bases stayed unmatched. The CDR3 length is 15 residues. In germline, CDR1 is GTSNPN, CDR2 SVGIG (reference sequence). CDR3 DNA sequence: TGTGCCTGGAGTAAACCGGACAGGGATTGGGTCGAGCAGTACTTC. Translated, it gives CAWSKPDRDWVEQYF.

This clone was recorded only once. The genes are TRBV5-1 and TRBJ2-7; D may be TRBD1 (6 bases). This CDR3 comprises 15 residues. CDR1 is SGHRS, CDR2 YFSETQ, per germline. V was clipped by 4 bases and J by 1 base, with 15 bases between them. This CDR3 reads CASSLRPGVSYEQYF. CDR3 nucleotides: TGCGCCAGCAGCCTAAGACCAGGGGTATCCTACGAGCAGTACTTC.

This clone was observed once. The chain recombines TRBV7-3 with TRBJ2-2; D remains ambiguous. The V end lost 8 bases, the J end lost 6 bases, and 16 bases lay between the germline ends. This CDR3 contains 14 residues. CDR1 and CDR2 (germline): SGHTA, FQGTGA. The CDR3 region is CASRSPGFAGELFF. The DNA for the CDR3 is TGTGCCAGCCGCAGCCCAGGTTTCGCCGGGGAGCTGTTTTTT.

The chain recombines TRBV19 with TRBJ1-4, with unresolved D. Germline V gene data show CDR1 as LNHDA and CDR2 as SQIVND (reference sequence). The CDR3 consists of 16 residues. V was trimmed by 3 bases and J by 1 base, leaving 12 bases between them. The CDR3 reads CASSMQILITNEKLFF. The CDR3 nucleotides are TGTGCCAGTAGTATGCAGATCTTAATAACTAATGAAAAACTGTTTTTT.

This chain uses TRBV28 with TRBJ1-4; the match to TRBD1 covers 7 bases. CDR1 is MDHEN, CDR2 SYDVKM, per germline. The CDR3 spans 15 residues. The V gene end was trimmed by 4 bases and the J gene end by 4 bases; junction bases not matched to a gene: 6. CDR3 nucleotides: TGTGCCAGCAGTTCAGGACAGGTGCATAATGAAAAACTGTTTTTT. This translates into CASSSGQVHNEKLFF.

This clone has only a few counts. V gene TRBV11-1 combines with J gene TRBJ2-1; D remains ambiguous. CDR1 and CDR2 from the germline V gene are SGHAT and FQDESV (reference sequence). Trimming removed 2 bases from V and 9 bases from J, with 8 bases in between. CDR3 length: 12 residues. Written as DNA, the CDR3 is TGTGCCAGCAGCTTACTAACTTTTGAGCAGTTCTTC. Protein: CASSLLTFEQFF.

This chain links TRBV6-5 with TRBJ1-2, with D perhaps matching TRBD1 (5 bases). V gave up 4 bases and J gave up 2 bases, with 11 bases separating them. Germline lookup yields CDR1 MNHEY and CDR2 SVGAGI. The CDR3 contains 14 residues. The CDR3 sequence is CASSSPGRNYGYTF. The CDR3 coding sequence is TGTGCCAGCAGTTCACCGGGACGGAACTATGGCTACACCTTC.

In its sample, this clone was seen once. This sequence joins TRBV5-4 and TRBJ2-7, with a tentative D call TRBD2 (6 bases). The CDR3 runs to 14 residues. The ends were cut back, 4 bases at V and 3 bases at J, with 14 bases in the middle. Germline CDR1 SGHNT, CDR2 YYREEE (reference sequence). The CDR3 here is CASSPHGTYYEQYF. The CDR3 DNA reads TGTGCCAGCAGCCCACATGGGACTTACTACGAGCAGTACTTC.

The chain joins TRBV27 to TRBJ2-2, with D possibly TRBD2 on 5 matching bases. This CDR3 is built from 14 residues. Germline CDR1 and CDR2: MNHEY and SMNVEV (reference sequence). Trimming stripped 10 bases from V and 1 base from J, with 13 bases between. The CDR3 DNA reads as TGTGCCACCGGGGTGGGGAGGAACACCGGGGAGCTGTTTTTT. Amino acids: CATGVGRNTGELFF.

The chain carries TRBV6-1 and TRBJ2-2; TRBD2 is a possible D gene (7 bases). V lost 3 bases, J lost 4 bases, and 12 bases lay in between. This CDR3 has 15 amino acids. CDR1 MNHNS and CDR2 SASEGT come from the germline V gene. The CDR3 DNA is TGTGCCAGCAGTGAGCAGGGAGGGGGCACCGGGGAGCTGTTTTTT. It codes for CASSEQGGGTGELFF.